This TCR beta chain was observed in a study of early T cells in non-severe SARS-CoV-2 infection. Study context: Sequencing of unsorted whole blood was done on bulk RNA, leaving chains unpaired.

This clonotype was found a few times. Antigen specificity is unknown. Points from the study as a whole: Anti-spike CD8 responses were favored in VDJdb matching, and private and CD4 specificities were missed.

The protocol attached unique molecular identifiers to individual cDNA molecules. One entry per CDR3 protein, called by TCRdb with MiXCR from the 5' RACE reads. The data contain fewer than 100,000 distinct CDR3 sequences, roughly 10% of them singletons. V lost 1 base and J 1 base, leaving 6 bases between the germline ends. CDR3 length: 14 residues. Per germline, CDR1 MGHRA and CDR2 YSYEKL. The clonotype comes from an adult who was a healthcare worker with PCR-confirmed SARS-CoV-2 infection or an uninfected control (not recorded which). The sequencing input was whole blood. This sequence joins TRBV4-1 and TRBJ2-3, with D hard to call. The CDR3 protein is CASSQVAGTDTQYF. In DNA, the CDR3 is TGCGCCAGCAGCCAAGTCGCTGGCACAGATACGCAGTATTTT.